This T cell receptor beta chain was sequenced in a study of vaccination and CD4 T cells after COVID-19. Treatment specified: roughly ten-day PBMC culture with coronavirus spike peptide pools or control peptides (ViraFEST assay). During the years 2011-2018, before the COVID-19 pandemic, the unexposed donor's CD4+ T cells were collected. The Oncomine TCR Beta short-read assay was applied to DNA of cultured CD4+ T cells. TCRdb fed the PCR reads into MiXCR, producing one record per CDR3 protein. The data contain several thousand distinct CDR3 sequences, approximately 41% of them singletons. Study conclusions and caveats: The median proportion of reactive clones detected only post-vaccination in convalescent patients was roughly 86%.

Per germline, CDR1 KGHDR and CDR2 SFDVKD. V was trimmed by 3 bases and J by 9 bases, leaving 5 bases between them. The CDR3 extends over 11 amino acids. This clonotype was seen only a few times. The antigen is undetermined. The receptor was derived from a human donor in good health. The V gene is TRBV24-1, the J gene TRBJ2-1; D is ambiguous. The sample consisted of CD4+ T cells from blood, cultured in vitro. CDR3 nucleotide sequence: TGTGCCACCAGTGATGTTGGTGAGCAGTTCTTC. It specifies CATSDVGEQFF.